The 26 T cell receptor beta chains below all came from one sample that was sequenced in a study of T cells in Graves' hyperthyroidism and ophthalmopathy. What was amplified from RNA transcripts were TCR beta CDR3 regions. A set of HTBI primers served as the primers for a first-round RT-PCR of the TCR CDR3. Each CDR3 protein is one row after TCRdb ran MiXCR on the multiplex PCR reads. Of about 330,000 distinct CDR3 sequences in the sample, about 13% were seen once. The source material was blood. The source is a woman in her thirties or forties with Graves' ophthalmopathy.

About this clonotype: Just one base apart from a much larger clone, this may be a read error. This rearrangement joins TRBV7-9 to TRBJ2-1; weak D call: TRBD1 (5 bases). V was pared by 1 base and J by 13 bases, with 23 bases between. The CDR3 has 16 residues. Per the germline V gene, CDR1 is SEHNR and CDR2 is FQNEAQ (reference sequence). Written as DNA, the CDR3 is TGTGCCAGCAGCTTAGACGTTGGGGCCCTAGACAATGCACAGTTCTTC. Translating it yields CASSLDVGALDNAQFF.

This clonotype was recorded many times. The chain couples TRBV6-1 to TRBJ1-2, with D possibly being TRBD1 (5 bases). Germline values: CDR1 MNHNS, CDR2 SASEGT. The V end was cut by 5 bases, the J end by 2 bases, with 12 bases between. CDR3 length equals 14 residues. This chain's CDR3 is CASSYGRGNYGYTF. The DNA for the CDR3 is TGTGCCAGCAGTTACGGGCGGGGCAACTATGGCTACACCTTC.

This clonotype was counted ten times or more. This chain uses TRBV14 with TRBJ2-1; D is unresolved. The CDR3 loop spans 12 amino acids. CDR1 SGHDN and CDR2 FVKESK come from the germline V gene. Trimming stripped 0 bases from V and 10 bases from J, with 7 bases between. DNA of the CDR3: TGTGCCAGCAGCCAAGAACGAAAGGAGCAGTTCTTC. Protein sequence: CASSQERKEQFF.

Many counts were recorded for this clonotype. The chain combines TRBV24-1 with TRBJ1-5, with D hard to call. This CDR3 is built from 16 residues. Germline values: CDR1 KGHDR, CDR2 SFDVKD. Trimming removed 5 bases from V and 0 bases from J, with 13 bases in between. CDR3 coding DNA: TGTGCCACCAGTGGCGGGTCTACCTTTAGCAATCAGCCCCAGCATTTT. It translates to CATSGGSTFSNQPQHF.

The chain joins TRBV18 to TRBJ2-7; TRBD2 agrees at 14 bases. This CDR3 comprises 13 residues. The junction had 1 base not matched to a gene; V was cut back by 5 bases and J by 7 bases. CDR1 is KGHSH, CDR2 LQKENI, per germline. CDR3 nucleotides: TGTGCCAGCTCAGGACTAGCGGGAGGTGAGCAGTACTTC. It yields the protein CASSGLAGGEQYF.

This clonotype was counted ten times or more. The chain couples TRBV2 to TRBJ1-5; 9 bases fit TRBD1. Germline V gene lookup returns CDR1 SNHLY and CDR2 FYNNEI. Trimming cost V 6 bases and J 7 bases; bases outside gene matches: 7. The CDR3 is 14 amino acids. The CDR3 protein is CASREDRGGQPQHF. CDR3 nucleotide sequence: TGTGCCAGCAGAGAGGACAGGGGAGGACAGCCCCAGCATTTT.

This clonotype was detected ten times or more. The V gene is TRBV12-3 or TRBV12-4, the J gene TRBJ2-7; D not certain. The CDR3 consists of 15 residues. The V gene lost 6 bases and the J gene lost 2 bases, with 17 bases spanning the gap. The CDR3 coding sequence is TGTGCCAGCAGCCCCATCCCCGGCAGGACCTACGAGCAGTACTTC. Residues: CASSPIPGRTYEQYF.

Ten or more counts support this clonotype. This rearrangement joins TRBV6-1 to TRBJ1-6; no reliable D call. The CDR3 runs 14 residues. Per the germline V gene, CDR1 is MNHNS and CDR2 is SASEGT. The ends were cut back, 7 bases at V and 4 bases at J, with 11 bases in the middle. The DNA for the CDR3 is TGTGCCAGCAAAAAGGCGGGATATAATTCACCCCTCCACTTT. This codes for CASKKAGYNSPLHF.

The table lists this clonotype with many counts. The chain joins TRBV27 to TRBJ1-1; no clear D. V dropped 3 bases and J dropped 4 bases, with 9 bases sitting between them. CDR1 and CDR2 from the germline V gene are MNHEY and SMNVEV (reference sequence). The CDR3 totals 13 residues. The CDR3 sequence is CASSFARSTEAFF. The CDR3 DNA reads TGTGCCAGCAGTTTTGCCAGATCCACTGAAGCTTTCTTT.

V gene TRBV19 combines with J gene TRBJ1-1, with D tentatively TRBD1 (6 bases). The germline V and J ends were trimmed by 4 bases and 4 bases, with 10 bases remaining between them. Germline V gives CDR1 LNHDA, CDR2 SQIVND (reference sequence). This CDR3 region has 13 residues. CDR3 coding DNA: TGTGCCAGTAGTACAGGGGTGGGCACTGAAGCTTTCTTT. Translation gives CASSTGVGTEAFF.

Worth noting for this clonotype: Given a much more abundant clone one base away, this may be a read error. The V gene is TRBV12-3 or TRBV12-4, the J gene TRBJ2-7, with a tentative D call TRBD1 (6 bases). The V gene lost 8 bases and the J gene lost 0 bases, with 11 bases spanning the gap. The CDR3 runs to 13 residues. In nucleotides, the CDR3 is TGTGCCAGCTGTCCGGGACACTCCTACGAGCAGTACTTC. Translating gives CASCPGHSYEQYF.

The V gene is TRBV7-8, the J gene TRBJ2-7; 9 bases match TRBD1. The CDR3 is 16 amino acids. The junction had 11 bases not matched to a gene; V was cut back by 3 bases and J by 5 bases. Germline lookup yields CDR1 SGHVS and CDR2 FQNEAQ. CDR3 loop: CASSFIQGAMGHEQYF. The CDR3 DNA sequence: TGTGCCAGCAGCTTCATACAGGGGGCCATGGGACACGAGCAGTACTTC.

This clonotype was seen repeatedly, ten times or more. The genes are TRBV12-3 or TRBV12-4 and TRBJ1-1; 7 bases are a match to TRBD1. The CDR3 contains 13 residues. The junction had 7 bases not matched to a gene; V was cut back by 5 bases and J by 7 bases. The CDR3 loop is CASSIPDRIEAFF. CDR3 DNA sequence: TGTGCCAGCAGTATCCCGGACAGGATTGAAGCTTTCTTT.

This clonotype was found many times. The chain employs TRBV24-1 and TRBJ2-5; D gene ambiguous. Trimming pared 3 bases from V and 11 bases from J, leaving 9 bases between. Germline CDR1 KGHDR, CDR2 SFDVKD. The CDR3 length is 11 residues. The DNA for the CDR3 is TGTGCCACCAGTGATATGGTAAGACAGTACTTC. Translation gives CATSDMVRQYF.

This clonotype was counted ten times or more. CDR3: CASSSPAGTRYEQYF. In nucleotides, the CDR3 is TGTGCCAGCAGTTCCCCAGCGGGGACACGCTACGAGCAGTACTTC. This sequence joins TRBV6-2 or TRBV6-3 and TRBJ2-7; D perhaps matches TRBD2 (7 bases). The CDR3 contains 15 residues. Between the trimmed V and J ends, which lost 4 bases and 3 bases, there was a span of 16 bases. Germline loops: CDR1 MNHEY, CDR2 SVGEGT.

This clonotype was counted many times. The chain links TRBV13 to TRBJ1-2; weak D call: TRBD1 (5 bases). The CDR3 consists of 14 residues. The V end lost 5 bases, the J end lost 2 bases, and 12 bases lay between the germline ends. The germline V gene has CDR1 PRHDT and CDR2 FYEKMQ (reference sequence). CDR3 in amino acids: CASSITTVNYGYTF. CDR3 coding DNA: TGTGCCAGCAGCATCACGACAGTCAACTATGGCTACACCTTC.

At least ten counts were recorded for this clonotype. The chain is built from TRBV25-1 and TRBJ1-5; no definite D call. Germline loops: CDR1 MGHDK, CDR2 SYGVNS. The V and J ends lost 2 bases and 4 bases respectively, with 9 bases between them. This CDR3 comprises 14 residues. The CDR3 DNA is TGTGCCAGCAGTGAACTCGTGAGGAATCAGCCCCAGCATTTT. Residues: CASSELVRNQPQHF.

This clonotype came up many times. The rearrangement joins TRBV20-1 to TRBJ2-7; 8 nucleotides agree with TRBD1. J gave up 5 bases and V 4 bases, and 7 bases lay outside the gene matches. CDR3 length: 13 amino acids. The V gene's germline CDR1 is DFQATT and CDR2 SNEGSKA (reference sequence). For the CDR3, the DNA is TGCAGTGCTATGGACAGGGTTACCCACGAGCAGTACTTC. Amino acids: CSAMDRVTHEQYF.

The genes are TRBV7-8 and TRBJ2-1; 13 bases match TRBD2. J gave up 4 bases and V 5 bases, and 5 bases lay outside the gene matches. Germline CDR1 reads SGHVS; CDR2 reads FQNEAQ. The CDR3 sequence is 16 residues long. The CDR3: CASSEGTSGIYNEQFF. The CDR3 coding sequence is TGTGCCAGCAGCGAAGGGACTAGCGGGATTTACAATGAGCAGTTCTTC. Full variable domain (remainder filled in from reference TRBV7-8 and TRBJ2-1): GAGVSQSPRYKVAKRGQDVALRCDPISGHVSLFWYQQALGQGPEFLTYFQNEAQLDKSGLPSDRFFAERPEGSVSTLKIQRTQQEDSAVYLCASSEGTSGIYNEQFFGPGTRLTVL.

This clonotype was seen at least ten times. The genes are TRBV27 and TRBJ2-1; TRBD2 matches 9 bases. The CDR3 length is 17 residues. V gave up 3 bases and J gave up 3 bases; unmatched junction bases: 9. Germline V gene lookup returns CDR1 MNHEY and CDR2 SMNVEV (reference sequence). The CDR3 here is CASSLRLLAGDYNEQFF. The CDR3 bases are TGTGCCAGCAGTTTGCGCCTACTAGCGGGCGACTACAATGAGCAGTTCTTC.

This clonotype was seen at least ten times. The chain couples TRBV20-1 to TRBJ2-7; 12 bases agree with TRBD2. This CDR3 has 14 amino acids. The trim removed 6 bases at V and 7 bases at J, leaving 10 bases unmatched. CDR1 and CDR2 (germline): DFQATT, SNEGSKA (reference sequence). The chain's CDR3 is CSAPPRLAGAEQYF. The CDR3, as DNA: TGCAGTGCCCCGCCCCGACTAGCGGGAGCGGAGCAGTACTTC.

This clonotype occurred many times. V and J are TRBV19 and TRBJ2-1, with D possibly being TRBD1 (5 bases). Trimming left V 6 bases short and J 4 bases short, with 10 bases between. The CDR3 runs 13 residues. Looked up from germline, CDR1 is LNHDA and CDR2 is SQIVND (reference sequence). The CDR3 coding sequence is TGTGCCAGTAGGCAGGGAAGGTACAATGAGCAGTTCTTC. This codes for CASRQGRYNEQFF.

The rearrangement joins TRBV28 to TRBJ1-4; D unclear. V lost 5 bases, J lost 4 bases, and 17 bases lay in between. The germline CDR1 and CDR2 sequences are MDHEN and SYDVKM. The CDR3 is 16 amino acids. CDR3 sequence: CASSPRGGPHNEKLFF. DNA for the CDR3: TGTGCCAGCAGTCCCAGAGGAGGTCCCCATAATGAAAAACTGTTTTTT.

This rearrangement joins TRBV28 to TRBJ2-2; D unclear. The CDR3 is 12 amino acids. With 4 bases removed from V and 9 bases from J, the gap between germline ends came to 9 bases. Germline V gene lookup returns CDR1 MDHEN and CDR2 SYDVKM. CDR3 protein: CASSYPSRELFF. The CDR3 region has the DNA TGTGCCAGCAGTTACCCCAGCCGGGAGCTGTTTTTT.

This clonotype was seen at least ten times. The chain uses TRBV6-6 and TRBJ1-1; perhaps TRBD1 as D (5 bases). Trimming took 2 bases from V and 2 from J, leaving 15 bases between them. This CDR3 has 16 amino acids. The germline V gene has CDR1 MNHNY and CDR2 SVGAGI (reference sequence). As DNA, the CDR3 is TGTGCCAGCAGTTACGGGCAGGGAGCTAAAAACACTGAAGCTTTCTTT. Encoded protein: CASSYGQGAKNTEAFF.

This clonotype was picked up a small number of times. The genes are TRBV10-3 and TRBJ2-2, with TRBD1 as a possible D gene (6 bases). Germline CDR1 is ENHRY and CDR2 is SYGVKD. V lost 4 bases to trimming and J lost 4 bases, with 19 bases between them. The CDR3 length is 17 residues. DNA for the CDR3: TGTGCCATCAGTGTAAACAAGGCAGGGGCGGGCACCGGGGAGCTGTTTTTT. It translates to CAISVNKAGAGTGELFF.